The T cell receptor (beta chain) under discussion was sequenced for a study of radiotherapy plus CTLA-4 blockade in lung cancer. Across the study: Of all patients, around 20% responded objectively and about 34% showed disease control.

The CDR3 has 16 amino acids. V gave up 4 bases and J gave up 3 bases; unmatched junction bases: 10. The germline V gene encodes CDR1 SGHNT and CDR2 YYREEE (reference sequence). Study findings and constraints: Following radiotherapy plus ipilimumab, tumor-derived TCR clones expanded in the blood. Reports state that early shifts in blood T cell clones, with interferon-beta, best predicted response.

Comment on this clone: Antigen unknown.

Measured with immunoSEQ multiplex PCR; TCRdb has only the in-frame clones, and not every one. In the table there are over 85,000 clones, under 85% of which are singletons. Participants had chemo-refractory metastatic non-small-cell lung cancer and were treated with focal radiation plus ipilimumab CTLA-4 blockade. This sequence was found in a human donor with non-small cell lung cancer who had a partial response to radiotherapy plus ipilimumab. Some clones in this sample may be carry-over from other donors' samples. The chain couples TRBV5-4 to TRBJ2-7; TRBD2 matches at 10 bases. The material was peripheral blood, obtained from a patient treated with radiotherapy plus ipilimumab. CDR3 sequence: CASSPGPLAGGYEQYF. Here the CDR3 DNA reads TGTGCCAGCAGCCCCGGACCCTTAGCGGGGGGCTACGAGCAGTACTTC.